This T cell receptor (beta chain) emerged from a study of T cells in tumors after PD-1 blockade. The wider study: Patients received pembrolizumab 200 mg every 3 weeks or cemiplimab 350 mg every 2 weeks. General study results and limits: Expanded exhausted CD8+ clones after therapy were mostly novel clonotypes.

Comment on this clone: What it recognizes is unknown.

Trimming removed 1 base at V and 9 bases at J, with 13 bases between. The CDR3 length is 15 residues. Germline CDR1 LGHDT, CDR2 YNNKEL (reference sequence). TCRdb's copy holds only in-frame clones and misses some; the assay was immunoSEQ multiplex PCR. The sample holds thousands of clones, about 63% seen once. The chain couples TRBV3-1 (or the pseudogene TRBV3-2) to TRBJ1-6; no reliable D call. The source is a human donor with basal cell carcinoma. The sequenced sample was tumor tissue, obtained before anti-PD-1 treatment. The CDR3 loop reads CASSQVYSQTSPLHF. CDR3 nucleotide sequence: TGTGCCAGCAGCCAAGTATACAGCCAAACTTCACCCCTCCACTTT.